This TCR beta chain came from a study of blood T cell repertoires in COVID-19. Participants in the exposed group had met a COVID-19 case in the 2 weeks before joining the study. TCRdb's copy holds only in-frame clones and misses some; the assay was immunoSEQ multiplex PCR. This table holds around 400,000 clones, nearly 90% found once. This CDR3 spans 15 amino acids. V shed 7 bases, J shed 8 bases, and the junction held 10 bases outside the gene matches. Germline-derived CDR1 and CDR2 are MNHEY and SVGAGI. What was sequenced was PBMCs or T cells enriched from blood (not recorded which). The clonotype was recovered from a woman aged 18 to 35 who had been exposed to COVID-19. This chain connects TRBV6-5 to TRBJ1-6, with TRBD1 identical over 8 bases. CDR3 sequence (DNA): TGTGCCAGCACCATGGACAGGGTAGAGTATTCACCCCTCCACTTT. Translated, it gives CASTMDRVEYSPLHF.